Following are 20 T cell receptor beta chains from one sample sequenced in a study of cytomegalovirus exposure and HLA in healthy donors. Amplification used 60 Vbeta primers and 13 Jbeta primers. The table came from immunoSEQ multiplex PCR; TCRdb's copy has only in-frame clones and leaves some out. The sample consists of 200,000 to 250,000 clones, around 76% of them appearing once. The sequenced material came from PBMCs. These receptors were obtained from a woman in her thirties or forties in good health and CMV-seropositive.

This clone came up a few times. Germline and junction disagree at one end, which may indicate a read error. V usage is TRBV5-1 and J usage is TRBJ1-5; unclear D gene. The CDR3 runs 14 residues. Germline CDR1 and CDR2: SGHRS and YFSETQ. CDR3 nucleotide sequence: TGTGCCAGCAGCTTGGTAAATTCAGATCAGCCCCAGCATTTT. Translated, it gives CASSLVNSDQPQHF.

The chain has TRBV7-3 and TRBJ1-2; 8 bases are a match to TRBD1. The length of the CDR3 is 15 residues. CDR1 is SGHTA, CDR2 FQGTGA, per germline. After removal of 0 bases from V and 8 bases from J, the junction contained 8 bases not matched to a gene. The CDR3 nucleotides are TGTGCCAGCAGCTTAACGTCAGACAGGGGAGAGGGCTACACCTTC. Translating it yields CASSLTSDRGEGYTF. Full variable domain (remainder filled in from reference TRBV7-3 and TRBJ1-2): GAGVSQTPSNKVTEKGKYVELRCDPISGHTALYWYRQSLGQGPEFLIYFQGTGAADDSGLPNDRFFAVRPEGSVSTLKIQRTERGDSAVYLCASSLTSDRGEGYTFGSGTRLTVV.

The rearrangement links TRBV7-6 to TRBJ2-3; D not certain. The CDR3 is 14 residues long. Germline V gives CDR1 SGHVS, CDR2 FNYEAQ. V was shortened by 5 bases and J by 2 bases, with 11 bases between the two germline ends. In DNA form, the CDR3 reads TGTGCCAGCAGCATTGACAAACCCACAGATACGCAGTATTTT. It encodes CASSIDKPTDTQYF.

The DNA of the CDR3 is TGTGCCAGCAGCTTAGGCCTGACAGGACCTATGTATGAAAAACTGTTTTTT. Translating it yields CASSLGLTGPMYEKLFF. This chain uses TRBV13 with TRBJ1-4; a possible D gene is TRBD1 (6 bases). V was shortened by 0 bases and J by 6 bases, with 17 bases between the two germline ends. The CDR3 contains 17 residues. Looked up from germline, CDR1 is PRHDT and CDR2 is FYEKMQ (reference sequence).

The chain links TRBV27 to TRBJ2-7; 9 bases line up with TRBD2. The J segment lost 6 bases and the V segment lost 4 bases, leaving 7 bases of the junction unmatched. Germline values: CDR1 MNHEY, CDR2 SMNVEV (reference sequence). The CDR3 consists of 14 residues. The CDR3 nucleotides are TGTGCCAGCAGTTGGGGCGGGAGGGCCACCGAGCAGTACTTC. Its translation is CASSWGGRATEQYF.

The chain combines TRBV4-3 with TRBJ1-2; possible D gene TRBD1, 5 bases. The V gene lost 1 base and the J gene lost 6 bases, with 9 bases spanning the gap. CDR3 length: 13 amino acids. Germline V CDR1 and CDR2: LGHNA, YSLEER. CDR3 sequence reads: CASSQAGPDGYTF. For the CDR3, the DNA is TGCGCCAGCAGCCAAGCAGGGCCCGATGGCTACACCTTC.

This clone was seen just once. The chain joins TRBV18 to TRBJ1-2; D might be TRBD1 (5 bases). The CDR3 is made up of 17 amino acids. The V and J ends lost 2 bases and 1 base respectively, with 17 bases between them. Per the germline V gene, CDR1 is KGHSH and CDR2 is LQKENI. This chain's CDR3 is CASSPNLQAKSNYGYTF. The CDR3 DNA follows: TGTGCCAGCTCACCAAACCTACAGGCCAAAAGTAACTATGGCTACACCTTC.

This clone has only a few counts. The rearrangement links TRBV7-2 to TRBJ2-7, with TRBD1 matching over 7 bases. Losses at the gene ends were 1 base for V and 2 bases for J; bases not matched to a gene: 5. CDR3 size: 15 residues. Germline V lookup: CDR1 SGHTA, CDR2 FQGNSA. The CDR3 region is CASSLGSGGTYEQYF. For the CDR3, the DNA is TGTGCCAGCAGCTTAGGTTCAGGGGGAACCTACGAGCAGTACTTC. Full variable domain (rest looked up from reference TRBV7-2 and TRBJ2-7): GAGVSQSPSNKVTEKGKDVELRCDPISGHTALYWYRQSLGQGLEFLIYFQGNSAPDKSGLPSDRFSAERTGGSVSTLTIQRTQQEDSAVYLCASSLGSGGTYEQYFGPGTRLTVT.

This clone was found a few times. This sequence joins TRBV12-5 and TRBJ2-1; TRBD2 agrees at 12 bases. The V segment lost 3 bases and the J segment 2 bases; nucleotides outside the gene matches: 5. CDR1 LGHNT and CDR2 FRNRAP come from the germline V gene. There are 17 residues in the CDR3. The CDR3 reads CASGFLAGGGTYNEQFF. The CDR3 coding sequence is TGTGCTAGTGGTTTCCTAGCGGGAGGGGGCACCTACAATGAGCAGTTCTTC.

V is TRBV27 and J is TRBJ1-2; perhaps TRBD1 as D (6 bases). The CDR3 totals 15 residues. Germline V gene lookup returns CDR1 MNHEY and CDR2 SMNVEV (reference sequence). The germline V and J ends were trimmed by 5 bases and 2 bases, with 15 bases remaining between them. In DNA form, the CDR3 reads TGTGCCAGCAGTCCTTCGACAGGTAGAAACTATGGCTACACCTTC. Residues: CASSPSTGRNYGYTF.

This chain links TRBV30 with TRBJ2-1; TRBD1 matches 7 bases. This CDR3 contains 11 residues. Looked up from germline, CDR1 is GTSNPN and CDR2 is SVGIG (reference sequence). Losses at the gene ends were 2 bases for V and 15 bases for J; bases not matched to a gene: 7. The CDR3 DNA reads TGTGCCTGGAGTCTGGACAGGTATGCGTTCTTC. It translates to CAWSLDRYAFF.

The chain carries TRBV29-1 and TRBJ1-1, with 8 nucleotides matching TRBD1. V lost 7 bases to trimming and J lost 0 bases; unmatched junction nucleotides: 4. The germline CDR1 and CDR2 sequences are SQVTM and ANQGSEA. CDR3 length: 13 residues. DNA of the CDR3: TGCAGCGGCGGACAGGGCTTGAACACTGAAGCTTTCTTT. Protein product: CSGGQGLNTEAFF.

This chain links TRBV19 with TRBJ2-2; the D is unclear. This CDR3 contains 12 residues. Germline CDR1 and CDR2: LNHDA and SQIVND (reference sequence). Trimming removed 9 bases at V and 3 bases at J, with 8 bases between. The CDR3 DNA sequence: TGTGCCAGACGAACGGACACCGGGGAGCTGTTTTTT. Translating it yields CARRTDTGELFF.

V and J are TRBV27 and TRBJ2-1; D might be TRBD1 (5 bases). There are 12 residues in the CDR3. With 4 bases removed from V and 10 bases from J, the gap between germline ends came to 11 bases. Germline CDR1 reads MNHEY; CDR2 reads SMNVEV (reference sequence). The CDR3 sequence: CASSSRQGEQFF. CDR3 sequence (DNA): TGTGCCAGCAGTTCCCGTCAGGGCGAGCAGTTCTTC.

V usage is TRBV30 and J usage is TRBJ2-5; D is possibly TRBD2 (6 bases). Germline CDR1 is GTSNPN and CDR2 is SVGIG (reference sequence). Trimming took 2 bases from V and 4 from J, leaving 14 bases between them. This CDR3 is 14 amino acids long. The CDR3 loop is CAWSKGGVAETQYF. CDR3 DNA sequence: TGTGCCTGGAGTAAGGGCGGGGTGGCAGAGACCCAGTACTTC.

V usage is TRBV5-1 and J usage is TRBJ1-4; 11 nucleotides line up with TRBD1. The CDR3 is made up of 18 amino acids. CDR1 is SGHRS, CDR2 YFSETQ, per germline. J gave up 4 bases and V 3 bases, and 11 bases lay outside the gene matches. CDR3 in DNA: TGCGCCAGCAGCTCACTCCGGACAGGGGGCTCCCTTAATGAAAAACTGTTTTTT. This encodes CASSSLRTGGSLNEKLFF. Full variable domain (rest looked up from reference TRBV5-1 and TRBJ1-4): KAGVTQTPRYLIKTRGQQVTLSCSPISGHRSVSWYQQTPGQGLQFLFEYFSETQRNKGNFPGRFSGRQFSNSRSEMNVSTLELGDSALYLCASSSLRTGGSLNEKLFFGSGTQLSVL.

V usage is TRBV27 and J usage is TRBJ2-7; no definite D call. CDR1 and CDR2 from the germline V gene are MNHEY and SMNVEV (reference sequence). The CDR3 has 14 residues. V gave up 3 bases and J gave up 1 base, with 10 bases separating them. Written as DNA, the CDR3 is TGTGCCAGCAGTTTGGGCGTAGGATCCTACGAGCAGTACTTC. The encoded protein is CASSLGVGSYEQYF.

The chain joins TRBV7-9 to TRBJ2-3; D is unclear. Germline assignment: CDR1 SEHNR and CDR2 FQNEAQ (reference sequence). V was clipped by 11 bases and J by 1 base, with 13 bases between them. CDR3 length: 13 amino acids. CDR3: CAYSGAGTDTQYF. CDR3 DNA sequence: TGTGCCTATTCTGGAGCAGGCACAGATACGCAGTATTTT.

The rearrangement links TRBV6-1 to TRBJ2-2; D is perhaps TRBD2 (6 bases). From germline, CDR1 is MNHNS and CDR2 SASEGT. Trimming removed 6 bases at V and 4 bases at J, with 12 bases between. The CDR3 has 14 residues. In DNA form, the CDR3 reads TGTGCCAGCAGGGGGGGAACAACCACCGGGGAGCTGTTTTTT. It yields the protein CASRGGTTTGELFF.

In the case of this clone: Sequence at one end of the junction differs from germline and may be a read error. The gene calls are TRBV7-9 and TRBJ1-1; possibly TRBD1 for D (6 bases). Germline V gene data show CDR1 as SEHNR and CDR2 as FQNEAQ (reference sequence). This CDR3 is built from 13 residues. Here the CDR3 reads CSSSPRGRGEAFF. The CDR3 bases are TGTTCCAGCAGCCCAAGGGGGAGAGGAGAAGCTTTCTTT.